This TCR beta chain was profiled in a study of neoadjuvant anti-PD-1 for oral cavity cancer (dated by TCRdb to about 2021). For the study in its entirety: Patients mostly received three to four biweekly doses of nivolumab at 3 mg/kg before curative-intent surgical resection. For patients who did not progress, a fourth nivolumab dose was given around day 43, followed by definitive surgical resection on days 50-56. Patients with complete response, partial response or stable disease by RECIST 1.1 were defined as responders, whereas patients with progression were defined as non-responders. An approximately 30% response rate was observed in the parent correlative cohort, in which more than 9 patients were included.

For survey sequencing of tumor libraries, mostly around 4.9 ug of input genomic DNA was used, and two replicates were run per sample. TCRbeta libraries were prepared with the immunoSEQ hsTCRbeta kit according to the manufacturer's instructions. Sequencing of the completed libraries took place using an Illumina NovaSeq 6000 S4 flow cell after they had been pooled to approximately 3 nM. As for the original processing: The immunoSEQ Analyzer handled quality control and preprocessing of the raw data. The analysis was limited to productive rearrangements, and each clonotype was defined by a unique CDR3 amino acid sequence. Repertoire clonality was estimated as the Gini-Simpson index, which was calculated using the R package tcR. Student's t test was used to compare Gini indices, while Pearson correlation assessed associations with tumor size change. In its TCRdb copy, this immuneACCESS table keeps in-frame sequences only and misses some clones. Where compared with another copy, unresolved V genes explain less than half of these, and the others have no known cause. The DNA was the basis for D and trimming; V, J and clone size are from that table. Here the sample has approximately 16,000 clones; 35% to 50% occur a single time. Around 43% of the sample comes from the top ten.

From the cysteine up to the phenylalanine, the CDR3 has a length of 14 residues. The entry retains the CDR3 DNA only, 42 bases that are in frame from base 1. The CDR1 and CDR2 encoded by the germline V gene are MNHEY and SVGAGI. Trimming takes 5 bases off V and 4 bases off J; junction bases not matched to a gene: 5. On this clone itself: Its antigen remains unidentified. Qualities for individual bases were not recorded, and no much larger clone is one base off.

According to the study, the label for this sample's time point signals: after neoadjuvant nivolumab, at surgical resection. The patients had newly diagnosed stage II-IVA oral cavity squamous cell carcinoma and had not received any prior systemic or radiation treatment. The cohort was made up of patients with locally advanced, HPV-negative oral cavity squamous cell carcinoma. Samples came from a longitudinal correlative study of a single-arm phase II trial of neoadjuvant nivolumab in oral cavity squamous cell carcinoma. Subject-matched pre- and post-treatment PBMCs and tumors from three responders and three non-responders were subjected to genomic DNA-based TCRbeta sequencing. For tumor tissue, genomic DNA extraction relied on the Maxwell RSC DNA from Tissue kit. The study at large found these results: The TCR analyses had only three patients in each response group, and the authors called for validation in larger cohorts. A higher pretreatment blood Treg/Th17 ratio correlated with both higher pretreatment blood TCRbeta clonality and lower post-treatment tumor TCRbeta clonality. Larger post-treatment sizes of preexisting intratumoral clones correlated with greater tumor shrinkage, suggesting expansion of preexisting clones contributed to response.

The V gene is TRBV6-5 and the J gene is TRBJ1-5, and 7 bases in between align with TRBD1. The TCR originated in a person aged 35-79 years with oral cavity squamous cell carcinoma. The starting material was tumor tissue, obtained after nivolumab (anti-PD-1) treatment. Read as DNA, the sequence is TGTGCCAGCAGTCAGACAGGGTTTAATCAGCCCCAGCATTTT. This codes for CASSQTGFNQPQHF.